Detailed here is one TCR beta chain. Its antigen is still unknown. This specimen comes from a study of vaccination effects on CD4 cells after COVID-19. Study-wide background: Post-vaccine specimens arrived a median 72 days past the second dose. Findings and caveats of the study: Within healthy vaccinees, only 1 of 255 vaccine-induced clones displayed cross-reactivity with common cold coronaviruses.

Losses at the gene ends were 7 bases for V and 3 bases for J; bases not matched to a gene: 8. Per germline, CDR1 ENHRY and CDR2 SYGVKD. The CDR3 contains 14 residues. Data came from immunoSEQ multiplex PCR; TCRdb stores just in-frame clones and leaves some out. The sample shows about 59,000 clones, around four fifths of them seen only once. Before sequencing took place, the ViraFEST assay used viral peptide pools to expand antigen-specific CD4+ T cells. Following 10 days of culture, CD4+ T cells were isolated. Participants completed two doses of the BNT162b2 or mRNA-1273 vaccine. A density of around 2 million PBMC per well was used; these cells were cultured with about 10 IU/ml IL-2 and around 9.6 ug/ml peptides.

The chain uses TRBV10-3 and TRBJ1-1; 7 bases fit TRBD1. The sample here was CD4+ T cells from PBMCs cultured with HCoV-OC43 spike peptides, taken after COVID-19 vaccination. Noted subset: HCoV-OC43 spike overlapping peptide pool stimulation. This receptor was obtained from a human donor who received a COVID-19 vaccine. The CDR3 bases are TGTGCCATCACTAGACAGGGAGGGGACACTGAAGCTTTCTTT. Its translation is CAITRQGGDTEAFF.